The source of this T cell receptor beta chain is a study of cytomegalovirus exposure and HLA in healthy donors. Study background: Genotyping showed 81% of over 350 donors falling in the Caucasian-associated ancestry cluster.

Notes on the study in general: TCR association rates varied by HLA locus in a later analysis, with DRB1 highest and HLA-C lowest. A later analysis found most CMV-associated TCR beta chains apparently HLA-restricted.

As for this clone: Its antigen is undetermined.

V lost 5 bases and J 5 bases, leaving 19 bases between the germline ends. CDR3 size: 15 residues. Looked up from germline, CDR1 is MNHEY and CDR2 is SVGAGI. Amplification used 60 Vbeta primers and 13 Jbeta primers. Some clones are missing from TCRdb's copy, which holds only in-frame ones; the method was immunoSEQ multiplex PCR. The profile shows about 200,000 clones, around 81% of them singletons. The chain is built from TRBV6-5 and TRBJ2-7, with a possible D match to TRBD2 (7 bases). The sequence was collected from a young man in good health and CMV-seronegative. What was sequenced was PBMCs. The CDR3: CASSPLGRGAHEQYF. The DNA for the CDR3 is TGTGCCAGCAGTCCTCTAGGGAGGGGGGCCCACGAGCAGTACTTC.